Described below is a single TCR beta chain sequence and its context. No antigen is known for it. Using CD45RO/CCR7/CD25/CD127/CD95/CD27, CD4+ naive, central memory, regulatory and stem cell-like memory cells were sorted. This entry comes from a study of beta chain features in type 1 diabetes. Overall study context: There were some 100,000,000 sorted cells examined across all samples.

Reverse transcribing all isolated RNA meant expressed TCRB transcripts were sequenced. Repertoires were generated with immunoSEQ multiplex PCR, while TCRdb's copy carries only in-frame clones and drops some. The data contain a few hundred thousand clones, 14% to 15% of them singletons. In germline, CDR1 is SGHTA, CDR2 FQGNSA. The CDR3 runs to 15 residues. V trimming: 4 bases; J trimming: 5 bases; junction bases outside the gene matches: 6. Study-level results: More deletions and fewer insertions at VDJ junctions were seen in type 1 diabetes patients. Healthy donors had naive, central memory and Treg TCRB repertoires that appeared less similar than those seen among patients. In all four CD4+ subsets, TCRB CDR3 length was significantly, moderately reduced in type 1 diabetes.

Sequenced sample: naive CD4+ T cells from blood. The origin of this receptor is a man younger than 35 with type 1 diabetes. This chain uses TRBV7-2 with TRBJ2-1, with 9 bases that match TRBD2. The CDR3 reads CASSYSGGANNEQFF. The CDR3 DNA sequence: TGTGCCAGCAGCTATAGCGGGGGCGCTAACAATGAGCAGTTCTTC.